Listed below are T cell receptor beta chains from one sample, sequenced in a study of beta chain features in type 1 diabetes. The repertoire was sequenced with immunoSEQ multiplex PCR; TCRdb's copy has only in-frame clones and lacks some. This sample yields 150,000 to 200,000 clones, of which approximately 13% are seen a single time; about 0.66% belongs to the top ten. The sample comprised central memory CD4+ T cells from blood. The receptors come from a woman aged 18-35 years in good health. The CDR3 runs from the conserved cysteine through the conserved F or W. The order of the fields is CDR3 protein, CDR3 DNA, J gene, V gene, D gene, clone size. D genes are given only for firm matches. Clone size is stated in some rows and not others, as once, few, many or a class when expanded.

CDR3 protein: CASSQDRGTVGNTIYF
CDR3 DNA: TGCGCCAGCAGCCAAGATAGGGGGACGGTAGGAAACACCATATATTTT
J gene: TRBJ1-3
V gene: TRBV4-1
D gene: .
clone size: .

CDR3 protein: CASSANLASETQYF
CDR3 DNA: TGTGCCAGCAGCGCCAATCTAGCGTCAGAGACCCAGTACTTC
J gene: TRBJ2-5
V gene: TRBV9
D gene: .
clone size: .

CDR3 protein: CASSARLAGEFYNEQFF
CDR3 DNA: TGTGCCAGCAGCGCCCGACTAGCGGGAGAATTCTACAATGAGCAGTTCTTC
J gene: TRBJ2-1
V gene: TRBV9
D gene: TRBD2
clone size: .

CDR3 protein: CASSGSGATYNEQFF
CDR3 DNA: TGTGCCAGCAGCGGAAGCGGGGCAACGTACAATGAGCAGTTCTTC
J gene: TRBJ2-1
V gene: TRBV9
D gene: TRBD2
clone size: few

CDR3 protein: CATPPIGGADTQYF
CDR3 DNA: TGTGCCACCCCACCCATCGGAGGGGCCGATACGCAGTATTTT
J gene: TRBJ2-3
V gene: TRBV7-2
D gene: .
clone size: .

CDR3 protein: CASSFRQGTTGNEQFF
CDR3 DNA: TGTGCCAGCAGTTTCCGACAGGGGACGACCGGGAATGAGCAGTTCTTC
J gene: TRBJ2-1
V gene: TRBV28
D gene: TRBD1
clone size: .

CDR3 protein: CATLQGSLTTQYF
CDR3 DNA: TGTGCCACTTTACAGGGCTCCCTGACGACCCAGTACTTC
J gene: TRBJ2-5
V gene: TRBV11-3
D gene: .
clone size: few

CDR3 protein: CSARKQRECFF
CDR3 DNA: TGCAGTGCTAGAAAACAGCGGGAGTGTTTCTTC
J gene: TRBJ2-1
V gene: TRBV20-1
D gene: TRBD2
clone size: few

CDR3 protein: CASRPGQGTDTQYF
CDR3 DNA: TGTGCCAGCAGGCCGGGACAGGGCACAGATACGCAGTATTTT
J gene: TRBJ2-3
V gene: TRBV6-5
D gene: TRBD1
clone size: .

CDR3 protein: CASSDNRVEGYTF
CDR3 DNA: TGTGCCAGCAGCGACAACAGGGTGGAAGGCTACACCTTC
J gene: TRBJ1-2
V gene: TRBV7-9
D gene: .
clone size: .

CDR3 protein: CASSGTMRKGYTF
CDR3 DNA: TGTGCCAGCAGTGGGACAATGAGGAAGGGCTACACCTTC
J gene: TRBJ1-2
V gene: TRBV28
D gene: .
clone size: few

CDR3 protein: CASSVGGAGVIPDTQYF
CDR3 DNA: TGTGCCAGCAGCGTAGGTGGGGCGGGAGTGATCCCAGATACGCAGTATTTT
J gene: TRBJ2-3
V gene: TRBV9
D gene: TRBD2
clone size: few

CDR3 protein: CAWVLREQGTFSGANVLTF
CDR3 DNA: TGTGCCTGGGTTCTCCGGGAACAGGGGACCTTCTCTGGGGCCAACGTCCTGACTTTC
J gene: TRBJ2-6
V gene: TRBV30
D gene: TRBD1
clone size: .